The 15 T cell receptor delta chains given below trace back to one sample, sequenced in a study of Vδ1+ human thymocytes. General study results and limits: In the thymus, TRG and TRD repertoires looked highly polyclonal with Gaussian CDR3 lengths.

Extracted RNA was reverse transcribed into cDNA. Pooled V-gene forward primers with one constant-region reverse primer generated the CDR3 amplicons by multiplex PCR. TCRdb reran clone calling via CATT on the multiplex PCR reads. The sample includes tens of thousands of delta-chain clones, 7% to 8.5% seen only once; the top ten take approximately 1%. These receptors' antigens are unknown. Material for sequencing was Vdelta1+ gamma-delta thymocytes from the thymus. Subset specified: FACS-sorted CD3+ TCRalphabeta- TCRVdelta1+ TCRVdelta2- thymocytes. The receptor source for this set is a child less than two years old who had congenital heart surgery.

V gene TRDV1 combines with J gene TRDJ1, with 9 nucleotides matching TRDD3. The CDR3 loop spans 16 amino acids. Germline V CDR1 and CDR2: TSWWSYY, QGS. Trimming at V came to 2 bases and at J to 1 base, leaving 5 bases not matched to a gene. The CDR3 DNA reads as TGTGCTCTTGGGGAATATACTGGGGGACCCACCGATAAACTCATCTTT. Protein product: CALGEYTGGPTDKLIF.

The genes are TRDV1 and TRDJ1; TRDD3 agrees at 7 bases. V was clipped by 3 bases and J by 0 bases; unmatched bases: 4. CDR3 size: 15 residues. Germline V CDR1 and CDR2: TSWWSYY, QGS. The CDR3 here is CALGDGTGDTDKLIF. The CDR3 nucleotides are TGTGCTCTTGGGGACGGAACTGGGGACACCGATAAACTCATCTTT.

This chain connects TRDV1 to TRDJ1, with 9 nucleotides matching TRDD3. V lost 1 base, J lost 7 bases, and 16 bases stayed unmatched. This CDR3 has 18 residues. In germline, CDR1 is TSWWSYY, CDR2 QGS. The CDR3 here is CALGEPFLTGGIHGKLIF. CDR3 in DNA: TGTGCTCTTGGGGAACCCTTCCTTACTGGGGGGATACACGGTAAACTCATCTTT.

V gene TRDV1 combines with J gene TRDJ1; D is possibly TRDD3 (5 bases). Between the trimmed V and J ends, which lost 2 bases and 0 bases, there was a span of 16 bases. This CDR3 has 17 amino acids. Germline V lookup: CDR1 TSWWSYY, CDR2 QGS. CDR3 coding DNA: TGTGCTCTTGGGGAAGAGGGGGCCGACCTGTACACCGATAAACTCATCTTT. This sequence encodes CALGEEGADLYTDKLIF.

The chain combines TRDV1 with TRDJ1; TRDD3 agrees at 13 bases. Trimming cost V 4 bases and J 8 bases; bases outside gene matches: 25. The CDR3 is 21 amino acids. Germline loops: CDR1 TSWWSYY, CDR2 QGS. The CDR3 here is CALGVYLSYTSTGGYAMKLIF. For the CDR3, the DNA is TGTGCTCTTGGGGTCTACCTTTCCTACACCAGTACTGGGGGATACGCGATGAAACTCATCTTT.

The chain combines TRDV1 with TRDJ1, with no clear D. Trimming removed 1 base at V and 3 bases at J, with 12 bases between. The CDR3 covers 15 residues. Germline V gene lookup returns CDR1 TSWWSYY and CDR2 QGS. The CDR3 bases are TGTGCTCTTGGGGAACGGGGCAGGGTACCCGATAAACTCATCTTT. Translating gives CALGERGRVPDKLIF.

This clone was seen a few times. The chain employs TRDV1 and TRDJ1, with 8 bases lining up with TRDD3. After removal of 0 bases from V and 0 bases from J, the junction contained 3 bases not matched to a gene. The germline gives CDR1 TSWWSYY, CDR2 QGS. This CDR3 has 16 residues. This CDR3 reads CALGELLGADTDKLIF. The CDR3 DNA follows: TGTGCTCTTGGGGAACTACTGGGGGCCGACACCGATAAACTCATCTTT.

Details on this clone: No DNA is shown, since the ends of the CDR3 on it are uncertain; the CDR3 is the one TCRdb lists. The rearrangement uses TRAV29/DV5 and TRDJ1; the table names TRDD3, a call not compared with the DNA. The CDR3 length equals 24 residues, ends included. The V gene's germline CDR1 is NSMFDY and CDR2 ISSIKDK. CDR3: CSVLLCSIWDLSEVGSPDTDKLIF.

This clone was seen a few times. The J gene is TRDJ1, the V gene TRDV1; 10 bases fit TRDD3. CDR1 TSWWSYY and CDR2 QGS come from the germline V gene. This CDR3 comprises 22 residues. The J segment lost 1 base and the V segment lost 0 bases, leaving 20 bases of the junction unmatched. CDR3: CALGELFPTSPNWGMVTDKLIF. The CDR3 DNA sequence: TGTGCTCTTGGGGAACTTTTCCCTACTTCGCCCAACTGGGGGATGGTCACCGATAAACTCATCTTT.

This clone was observed a handful of times. V usage is TRDV2 and J usage is TRDJ1, with TRDD3 identical over 8 bases. Germline lookup yields CDR1 GEAIGNYY and CDR2 EKD. The CDR3 is 19 amino acids. Trimming took 0 bases from V and 0 from J; bases not matched to a gene: 14. The CDR3 nucleotides read TGTGCCTGTGACACCTTTTGGCTGGGGGAGCCCCCCTACACCGATAAACTCATCTTT. It yields the protein CACDTFWLGEPPYTDKLIF.

The V and J genes are TRDV1 and TRDJ1; TRDD3 agrees at 9 bases. After removal of 4 bases from V and 0 bases from J, the junction contained 30 bases not matched to a gene. Germline V CDR1 and CDR2: TSWWSYY, QGS. The CDR3 runs 24 residues. CDR3 DNA: TGTGCTCTTGGGGTCTCCTACCCTTCATCCGTACTGGGGGAACTACCCCTGTACACCGATAAACTCATCTTT. Encoded protein: CALGVSYPSSVLGELPLYTDKLIF.

No V segment was called; the J segment is TRDJ1; the D call in the table, TRDD3, was not verified against the DNA. The CDR3 loop spans 12 amino acids. The CDR3 sequence is CALGELERALIF. The CDR3 DNA reads TGTGCTCTTGGGGAACTAGAACGGGCTCTCATCTTT.

The genes are TRDV1 and TRDJ2, with TRDD3 identical over 7 bases. In germline, CDR1 is TSWWSYY, CDR2 QGS. Trimming took 0 bases from V and 2 from J; bases not matched to a gene: 21. The CDR3 length is 22 residues. Written as DNA, the CDR3 is TGTGCTCTTGGGGAACTTGGCCCTAATCATTGGGGGGATTTCCGCTTGACAGCACAACTCTTCTTT. It yields the protein CALGELGPNHWGDFRLTAQLFF.

This clone was counted between two and nine times. This chain uses TRDV1 with TRDJ1, with 8 bases fitting TRDD3. The J segment lost 2 bases and the V segment lost 4 bases, leaving 15 bases of the junction unmatched. The germline V gene has CDR1 TSWWSYY and CDR2 QGS. The CDR3 contains 18 residues. The chain's CDR3 is CALGGGLSVLGATDKLIF. The CDR3 DNA reads as TGTGCTCTTGGGGGAGGCTTATCTGTACTGGGGGCTACCGATAAACTCATCTTT.

The sample holds a few counts of this clone. The chain uses TRDV1 and TRDJ1; the D gene is possibly TRDD3 (6 bases). Germline CDR1 and CDR2: TSWWSYY and QGS. The CDR3 runs 25 residues. V was shortened by 1 base and J by 5 bases, with 44 bases between the two germline ends. CDR3 residues: CALGERKDFGLPLLLGARDPDKLIF. CDR3 nucleotide sequence: TGTGCTCTTGGGGAACGTAAGGATTTCGGTCTTCCCCTCTTACTGGGTGCTAGAGACCCTGATAAACTCATCTTT.